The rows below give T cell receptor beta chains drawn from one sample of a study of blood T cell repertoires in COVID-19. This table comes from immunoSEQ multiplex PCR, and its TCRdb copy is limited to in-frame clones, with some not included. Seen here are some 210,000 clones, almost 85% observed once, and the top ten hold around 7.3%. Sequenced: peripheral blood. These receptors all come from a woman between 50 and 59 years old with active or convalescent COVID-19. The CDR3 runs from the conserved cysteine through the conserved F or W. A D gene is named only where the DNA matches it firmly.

CASSRDRGGGKNIQYF | TRBV13 | TRBD1 | TRBJ2-4
CASSFGPGLASTGELFF | TRBV5-1 | TRBD2 | TRBJ2-2
CATRMERRETNTGELFF | TRBV2 | TRBD2 | TRBJ2-2
CASRPGRGIPSTDTQYF | TRBV11-2 | TRBD2 | TRBJ2-3
CASSENRGGGQETQYF | TRBV25-1 | TRBD1 | TRBJ2-5
CATAQTGTGGNEQFF | TRBV24-1 | TRBD1 | TRBJ2-1
CASSVLGTTNYGYTF | TRBV9 | - | TRBJ1-2
CASSDRTSQETQYF | TRBV9 | TRBD2 | TRBJ2-5
CASSSAGTDTQYF | TRBV3-1/TRBV3-2 | - | TRBJ2-3
CASSLLPAGFLETQYF | TRBV5-5 | TRBD2 | TRBJ2-5
CATSRAGTLGYTF | TRBV24-1 | - | TRBJ1-2
CASSLAGGRARETQYF | TRBV11-2 | TRBD2 | TRBJ2-5
CASSIGQASVNEKLFF | TRBV5-8 | TRBD1 | TRBJ1-4
CASSELEKLFF | TRBV6-1 | - | TRBJ1-4
CASSSGQGREYTF | TRBV5-1 | TRBD1 | TRBJ1-2
CASSAGLAVNTGELFF | TRBV18 | TRBD2 | TRBJ2-2
CATSRDQPSQGGELFF | TRBV15 | - | TRBJ2-2
CASTGSVRASGNTIYF | TRBV10-2 | - | TRBJ1-3
CASSYTVSGLQETQYF | TRBV6-5 | - | TRBJ2-5
CASSSYPTGSSPLHF | TRBV28 | - | TRBJ1-6
CASSEAPGLAGGDTQYF | TRBV6-1 | TRBD2 | TRBJ2-3
CASSDSEQPFNEQFF | TRBV6-4 | - | TRBJ2-1
CASSLEYRETQYF | TRBV7-3 | - | TRBJ2-5
CASSHDRIQPQHF | TRBV5-4 | - | TRBJ1-5
CASSQGQGGETQYF | TRBV4-1 | - | TRBJ2-5
CASSFGQAGPPLHF | TRBV5-5 | TRBD1 | TRBJ1-6
CASSLGQGDWETQYF | TRBV5-6 | TRBD1 | TRBJ2-5
CASFKTSGRGGELFF | TRBV28 | TRBD2 | TRBJ2-2
CASSFETGRKLFF | TRBV5-1 | TRBD1 | TRBJ1-4